The 12 T cell receptor beta chains given below trace back to one sample, sequenced in a study of T cell repertoires in aging, cancer and after chemotherapy. A mixed TRB-A/B primer pool amplified rearranged TRB by multiplex touch-down PCR. TCRdb called the multiplex PCR reads again in MiXCR, with one record for every CDR3 protein. The data show about 9,800 distinct CDR3 sequences, roughly 35% seen once. Amplification of TCR beta used genomic DNA extracted from peripheral blood. The specimen was blood. These receptors all come from a human donor in good health.

This clonotype is judged medium-sized. This chain joins TRBV19 and TRBJ2-5, with 8 bases fitting TRBD1. Trimming cost V 5 bases and J 0 bases; bases outside gene matches: 2. The CDR3 has 14 residues. Germline assignment: CDR1 LNHDA and CDR2 SQIVND (reference sequence). The CDR3 protein is CASSAGGHQETQYF. The CDR3, as DNA: TGTGCCAGTAGTGCAGGGGGCCACCAAGAGACCCAGTACTTC. The full variable domain, rest sourced from reference TRBV19 and TRBJ2-5, is DGGITQSPKYLFRKEGQNVTLSCEQNLNHDAMYWYRQDPGQGLRLIYYSQIVNDFQKGDIAEGYSVSREKKESFPLTVTSAQKNPTAFYLCASSAGGHQETQYFGPGTRLLVL.

This chain connects TRBV19 to TRBJ2-3; TRBD2 matches 10 bases. Germline CDR1 and CDR2: LNHDA and SQIVND (reference sequence). The CDR3 contains 21 residues. Trimming removed 9 bases from V and 0 bases from J; junction bases left unmatched: 24. The CDR3: CASSQDLHRASGRSSTDTQYF. CDR3 in DNA: TGTGCCAGCAGCCAAGATCTTCATAGGGCTAGCGGGAGATCCAGCACAGATACGCAGTATTTT. The whole variable domain, filled in from reference TRBV19 and TRBJ2-3, reads DGGITQSPKYLFRKEGQNVTLSCEQNLNHDAMYWYRQDPGQGLRLIYYSQIVNDFQKGDIAEGYSVSREKKESFPLTVTSAQKNPTAFYLCASSQDLHRASGRSSTDTQYFGPGTRLTVL.

This clonotype was seen a handful of times. This sequence joins TRBV19 and TRBJ1-2; a weak D match, TRBD1 (5 bases). Trimming left V 4 bases short and J 3 bases short, with 15 bases between. The CDR3 has 15 amino acids. Germline CDR1 reads LNHDA; CDR2 reads SQIVND (reference sequence). CDR3 in DNA: TGTGCCAGTAGTACGGGGACGGTCGGTGACTATGGCTACACCTTC. Amino acids: CASSTGTVGDYGYTF.

The chain uses TRBV6-1 and TRBJ2-7; D ambiguous. Germline CDR1 and CDR2: MNHNS and SASEGT. The CDR3 contains 14 residues. Trimming took 1 base from V and 4 from J, leaving 11 bases between them. The CDR3 spells CASSEGGSHYEQYF. The CDR3 DNA is TGTGCCAGCAGTGAAGGGGGTAGTCATTACGAGCAGTACTTC.

In its sample, this clonotype ranks as medium-sized (0.01 to 0.1%). The genes are TRBV29-1 and TRBJ1-4; a weak D match, TRBD1 (6 bases). V was shortened by 5 bases and J by 2 bases, with 12 bases between the two germline ends. Germline CDR1 SQVTM, CDR2 ANQGSEA. The CDR3 extends over 14 amino acids. In DNA, the CDR3 is TGCAGCGTTTGGGCCGGGGGCACTAATGAAAAACTGTTTTTT. It specifies CSVWAGGTNEKLFF.

The chain combines TRBV6-5 with TRBJ2-7, with 8 bases matching TRBD2. There are 13 residues in the CDR3. J was trimmed by 1 base and V by 8 bases; bases with no gene match: 4. Per germline, CDR1 MNHEY and CDR2 SVGAGI. CDR3 DNA: TGTGCCAGCGGGAGCGGGAGATCCTACGAGCAGTACTTC. It translates to CASGSGRSYEQYF.

V is TRBV24-1 and J is TRBJ2-1, with 7 bases fitting TRBD2. The CDR3 consists of 12 residues. Germline assignment: CDR1 KGHDR and CDR2 SFDVKD. The CDR3 protein is CAAGVGHNEQFF. For the CDR3, the DNA is TGTGCTGCGGGGGTCGGACACAATGAGCAGTTCTTC.

The chain joins TRBV19 to TRBJ2-7, with 8 bases identical to TRBD1. The V segment lost 5 bases and the J segment 4 bases; nucleotides outside the gene matches: 7. Germline V CDR1 and CDR2: LNHDA, SQIVND (reference sequence). The CDR3 totals 14 residues. CDR3 protein: CASSPRTGRYEQYF. CDR3 DNA sequence: TGTGCCAGTAGTCCTCGGACAGGGAGGTACGAGCAGTACTTC.

V gene TRBV5-4 combines with J gene TRBJ1-1, with 9 bases fitting TRBD1. This CDR3 spans 13 amino acids. Trimming at V came to 4 bases and at J to 11 bases, leaving 9 bases not matched to a gene. The germline V gene has CDR1 SGHNT and CDR2 YYREEE (reference sequence). The DNA of the CDR3 is TGTGCCAGCAGCGAGACGGGACAGGGATCCGCTTTCTTT. Residues: CASSETGQGSAFF.

This clonotype was seen only a few times. The genes are TRBV5-6 and TRBJ2-5, with 7 bases matching TRBD2. Germline V lookup: CDR1 SGHDT, CDR2 YYEEEE. There are 13 residues in the CDR3. V trimming: 4 bases; J trimming: 2 bases; junction bases outside the gene matches: 2. The CDR3 bases are TGTGCCAGCAGCCGGGGGGAGCAAGAGACCCAGTACTTC. Its translation: CASSRGEQETQYF.

The rearrangement uses TRBV18 and TRBJ2-2; 12 nucleotides line up with TRBD2. The CDR3 runs 18 residues. In germline, CDR1 is KGHSH, CDR2 LQKENI. V lost 4 bases and J lost 0; bases outside the gene matches: 6. CDR3 in DNA: TGTGCCAGCTCACGAGGACTAGCGGGGATTTCGAACACCGGGGAGCTGTTTTTT. It is translated as CASSRGLAGISNTGELFF. Combining the CDR3 with reference TRBV18 and TRBJ2-2 gives the whole variable domain NAGVMQNPRHLVRRRGQEARLRCSPMKGHSHVYWYRQLPEEGLKFMVYLQKENIIDESGMPKERFSAEFPKEGPSILRIQQVVRGDSAAYFCASSRGLAGISNTGELFFGEGSRLTVL.

This clonotype counts as medium-sized. The chain recombines TRBV6-5 with TRBJ2-6; TRBD2 is a possible D gene (6 bases). Germline loops: CDR1 MNHEY, CDR2 SVGAGI. V shed 0 bases and J shed 0 bases, with 6 bases lying between them. The CDR3 extends over 16 amino acids. CDR3: CASSYSSGSGANVLTF. The CDR3 nucleotides read TGTGCCAGCAGTTACTCTAGCGGCTCTGGGGCCAACGTCCTGACTTTC.